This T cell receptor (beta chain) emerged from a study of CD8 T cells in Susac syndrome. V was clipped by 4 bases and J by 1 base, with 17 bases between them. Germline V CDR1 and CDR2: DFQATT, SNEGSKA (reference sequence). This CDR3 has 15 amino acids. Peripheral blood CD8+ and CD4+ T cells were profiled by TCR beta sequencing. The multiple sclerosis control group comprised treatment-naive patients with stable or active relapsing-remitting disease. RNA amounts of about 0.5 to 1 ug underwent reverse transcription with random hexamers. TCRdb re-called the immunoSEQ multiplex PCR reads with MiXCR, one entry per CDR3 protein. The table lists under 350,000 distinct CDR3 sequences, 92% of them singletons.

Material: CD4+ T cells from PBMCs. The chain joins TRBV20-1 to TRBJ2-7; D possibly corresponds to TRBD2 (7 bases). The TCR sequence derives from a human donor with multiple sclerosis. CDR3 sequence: CSAISEGGGSYEQYF. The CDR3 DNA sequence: TGCAGTGCTATTTCTGAGGGGGGGGGTTCCTACGAGCAGTACTTC.